This entry lists 14 T cell receptor beta chains sequenced from one sample in a study of cytomegalovirus exposure and HLA in healthy donors. Generated by immunoSEQ multiplex PCR, the TCRdb table keeps only in-frame clones and is missing some. The table records about 56,000 clones, around nine tenths of them present only once. Material for sequencing was PBMCs. The receptors originated from a man between 18 and 35 years old in good health and CMV-seronegative.

The gene calls are TRBV5-8 and TRBJ2-1, with TRBD1 matching 9 bases. The junction had 15 bases not matched to a gene; V was cut back by 4 bases and J by 4 bases. The CDR3 is made up of 18 amino acids. Germline loops: CDR1 SGHTS, CDR2 YDEGEE. The DNA of the CDR3 is TGTGCCAGCAGCCCAAACTTTATTTCAGGGACAGGGTACAATGAGCAGTTCTTC. Translating gives CASSPNFISGTGYNEQFF.

The genes are TRBV28 and TRBJ1-1; perhaps TRBD1 as D (5 bases). CDR1 is MDHEN and CDR2 is SYDVKM in the germline V gene. This CDR3 has 14 residues. V shed 7 bases and J shed 5 bases, with 17 bases lying between them. The CDR3 sequence: CASTWGGSKTEAFF. Here the CDR3 DNA reads TGTGCCAGCACCTGGGGGGGGAGCAAGACTGAAGCTTTCTTT.

The chain uses TRBV18 and TRBJ2-2; 8 nucleotides agree with TRBD1. V was pared by 3 bases and J by 2 bases, with 8 bases of the junction left unmatched. Germline V gives CDR1 KGHSH, CDR2 LQKENI. There are 17 residues in the CDR3. The CDR3 sequence: CASSPEDRALNTGELFF. The CDR3 bases are TGTGCCAGCTCACCTGAGGACAGGGCCTTAAACACCGGGGAGCTGTTTTTT.

The chain combines TRBV4-3 with TRBJ2-5, with 9 bases aligning to TRBD2. Unmatched junction bases numbered 12, after V lost 0 bases and J lost 4 bases. The CDR3 runs 18 residues. Germline assignment: CDR1 LGHNA and CDR2 YSLEER. CDR3 in DNA: TGCGCCAGCAGCCAAGATCTGGGTAGCGGGAGTTCCTCAGAGACCCAGTACTTC. Translating it yields CASSQDLGSGSSSETQYF.

This rearrangement joins TRBV11-3 to TRBJ2-5; a possible D gene is TRBD2 (5 bases). The CDR3 length is 15 residues. The V end lost 5 bases, the J end lost 3 bases, and 16 bases lay between the germline ends. Looked up from germline, CDR1 is SGHNT and CDR2 is YENEEA. DNA of the CDR3: TGTGCCAGCAGCAAAAGAGGAGGTCTTAAAGAGACCCAGTACTTC. It specifies CASSKRGGLKETQYF.

The chain combines TRBV4-3 with TRBJ2-7, with 8 positions matching TRBD2. V was pared by 0 bases and J by 4 bases, with 5 bases of the junction left unmatched. Germline V lookup: CDR1 LGHNA, CDR2 YSLEER. CDR3 length: 15 residues. CDR3 sequence (DNA): TGCGCCAGCAGCCAAGATACTAGCGGAAATTACGAGCAGTACTTC. Protein: CASSQDTSGNYEQYF.

V is TRBV15 and J is TRBJ2-7; D remains unclear. This CDR3 is 13 amino acids long. Trimming removed 3 bases at V and 0 bases at J, with 6 bases between. CDR1 is LNHNV, CDR2 YYDKDF, per germline (reference sequence). The CDR3 loop reads CATSRSSSYEQYF. The CDR3 coding sequence is TGTGCCACCAGCAGGTCCAGCTCCTACGAGCAGTACTTC.

The V gene is TRBV7-8, the J gene TRBJ2-1; D is perhaps TRBD2 (6 bases). Trimming left V 3 bases short and J 4 bases short, with 13 bases between. CDR1 and CDR2 from the germline V gene are SGHVS and FQNEAQ. This CDR3 has 15 residues. The CDR3 DNA follows: TGTGCCAGCAGCTTTAGCGGACCCGGGTACAATGAGCAGTTCTTC. This gives the protein CASSFSGPGYNEQFF.

V and J are TRBV2 and TRBJ2-1, with 16 positions matching TRBD2. The CDR3 consists of 16 residues. The germline gives CDR1 SNHLY, CDR2 FYNNEI. Trimming at V came to 4 bases and at J to 9 bases, leaving 6 bases not matched to a gene. This CDR3 reads CASSGQGTSGGGEQFF. CDR3 DNA sequence: TGTGCCAGCAGTGGGCAGGGGACTAGCGGGGGGGGTGAGCAGTTCTTC.

The chain links TRBV28 to TRBJ2-1, with a tentative D call TRBD2 (5 bases). Trimming shortened V by 5 bases and J by 0 bases, and 14 bases separated the two germline ends. Germline-derived CDR1 and CDR2 are MDHEN and SYDVKM. The CDR3 contains 16 residues. The CDR3 is CASSPSSLSSYNEQFF. The CDR3 DNA follows: TGTGCCAGCAGTCCATCTAGCCTTAGCTCCTACAATGAGCAGTTCTTC.

For the CDR3, the DNA is TGTGCCACCTTAGCGGGAGGGCCTGGCAATGAGCAGTTCTTC. Protein: CATLAGGPGNEQFF. This chain links TRBV15 with TRBJ2-1, with 11 bases matching TRBD2. CDR1 LNHNV and CDR2 YYDKDF come from the germline V gene (reference sequence). Germline trimming cut 8 bases from V and 6 bases from J; bases unmatched to any gene: 6. This CDR3 spans 14 amino acids.

The V call is TRBV21-1, the J call TRBJ1-1; TRBD1, the table's D call, was not compared with the DNA. TRBV21-1 is a pseudogene locus. The CDR3 runs 18 residues. The CDR3, as DNA: TGTGCCAGCAGCAAACGTGGCAGGGGGCCCATACCGGGCACTGAAGCTTTCTTT. Protein product: CASSKRGRGPIPGTEAFF.

V is TRBV7-9 and J is TRBJ2-3, with 7 bases that match TRBD2. After removal of 3 bases from V and 2 bases from J, the junction contained 17 bases not matched to a gene. CDR3 length equals 19 residues. Germline CDR1 and CDR2: SEHNR and FQNEAQ (reference sequence). CDR3 region: CASSFPKHPRAGLTDTQYF. The CDR3 DNA sequence: TGTGCCAGCAGCTTCCCAAAACACCCTAGAGCGGGACTCACAGATACGCAGTATTTT.

The chain recombines TRBV28 with TRBJ2-1; 8 nucleotides match TRBD1. The CDR3 length is 12 residues. J lost 12 bases, V lost 6 bases, and 7 bases had no gene match. CDR1 is MDHEN and CDR2 is SYDVKM in the germline V gene. The CDR3 here is CASSPGGARQFF. CDR3 sequence (DNA): TGTGCCAGCAGCCCAGGGGGCGCTAGGCAGTTCTTC.